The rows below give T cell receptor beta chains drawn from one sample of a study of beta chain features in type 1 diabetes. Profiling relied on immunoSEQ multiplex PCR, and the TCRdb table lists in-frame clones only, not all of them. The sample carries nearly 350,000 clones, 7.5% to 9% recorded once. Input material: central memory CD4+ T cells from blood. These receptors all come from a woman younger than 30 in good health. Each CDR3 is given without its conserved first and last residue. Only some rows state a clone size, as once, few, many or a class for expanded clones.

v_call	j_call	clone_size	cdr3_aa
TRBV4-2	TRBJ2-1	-	ASSYPRGGDNEQF
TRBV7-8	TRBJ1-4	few	ASSPVGGLFDEKLF
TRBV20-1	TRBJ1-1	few	SARGGTEAF
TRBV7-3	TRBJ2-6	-	ASSRLAGGVSGANVLT
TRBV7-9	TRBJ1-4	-	ASSPPGSVREKLF
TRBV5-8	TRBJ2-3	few	ASSFSGDGTDTQY
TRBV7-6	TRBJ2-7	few	ASSLVAGDSYEQY
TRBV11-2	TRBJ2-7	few	ASSFLIGGSSYEQY
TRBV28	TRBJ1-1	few	ASSPASLNTEAF
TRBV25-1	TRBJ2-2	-	ASSGMGPTGHTGELF
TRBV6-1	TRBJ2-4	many	ASSEIFAGWGIQY
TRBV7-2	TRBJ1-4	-	ASSLAGYATNEKLF
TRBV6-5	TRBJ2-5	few	ASTPRGASRETQY
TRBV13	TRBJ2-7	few	ASSLRLAGVTDEQY
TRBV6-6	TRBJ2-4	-	ASSALTSGKNIQY
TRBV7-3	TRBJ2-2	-	ASSPRGLAGATGELF
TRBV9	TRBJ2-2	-	ASSVVSTGELF
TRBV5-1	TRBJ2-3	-	ASSFPQTDTQY
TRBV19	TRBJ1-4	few	ASKETGIEKLF
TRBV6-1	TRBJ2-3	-	ASREQVSTDTQY
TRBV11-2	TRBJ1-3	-	ASIGSGNTIY
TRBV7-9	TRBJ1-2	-	ASSLSPGQGDYGYT
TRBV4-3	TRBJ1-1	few	ASSQGTVKVAEAF
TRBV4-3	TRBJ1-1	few	ASSQEPTANTEAF
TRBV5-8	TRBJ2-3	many	ASSLAWGRSTDTQY
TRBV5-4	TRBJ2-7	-	ASSWGWDRGSSEQY
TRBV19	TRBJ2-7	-	ASSRRLPGQGSYEQY
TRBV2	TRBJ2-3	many	ASSEGHHTQY
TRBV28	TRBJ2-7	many	ASSSAGTVSYEQY
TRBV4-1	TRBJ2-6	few	ASSDQPGANVLT
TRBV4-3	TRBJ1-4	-	ASLEKLF
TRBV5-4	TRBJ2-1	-	ASSLLTSIEQF
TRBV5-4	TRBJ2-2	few	ASSPFRDRDTGELF
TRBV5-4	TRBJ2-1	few	ASSLREGASYNEQF
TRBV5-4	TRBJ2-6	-	ASSPTGPGANVLT
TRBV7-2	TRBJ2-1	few	ASSSISRDYEQF
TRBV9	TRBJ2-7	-	ASSAIGTGLEQY
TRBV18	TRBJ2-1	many	ASSPRLAGGLNEQF
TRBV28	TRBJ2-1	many	ASSLGGTNEQF
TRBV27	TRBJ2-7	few	ASSLLPGSREQY
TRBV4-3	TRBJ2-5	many	ASSRGQSVQETQY
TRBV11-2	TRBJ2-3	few	ASSLVEADTQY